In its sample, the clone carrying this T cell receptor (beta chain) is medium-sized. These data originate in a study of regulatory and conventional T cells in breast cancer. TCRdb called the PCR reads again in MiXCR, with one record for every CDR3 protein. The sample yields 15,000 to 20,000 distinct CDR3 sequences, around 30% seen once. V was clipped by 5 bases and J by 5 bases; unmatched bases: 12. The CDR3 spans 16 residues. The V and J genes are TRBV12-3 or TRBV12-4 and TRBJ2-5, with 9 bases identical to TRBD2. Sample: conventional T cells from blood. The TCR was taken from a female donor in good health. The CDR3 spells CASSLSWTSAQETQYF. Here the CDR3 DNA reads TGTGCCAGCAGTCTCTCGTGGACTAGCGCTCAGGAGACCCAGTACTTC.